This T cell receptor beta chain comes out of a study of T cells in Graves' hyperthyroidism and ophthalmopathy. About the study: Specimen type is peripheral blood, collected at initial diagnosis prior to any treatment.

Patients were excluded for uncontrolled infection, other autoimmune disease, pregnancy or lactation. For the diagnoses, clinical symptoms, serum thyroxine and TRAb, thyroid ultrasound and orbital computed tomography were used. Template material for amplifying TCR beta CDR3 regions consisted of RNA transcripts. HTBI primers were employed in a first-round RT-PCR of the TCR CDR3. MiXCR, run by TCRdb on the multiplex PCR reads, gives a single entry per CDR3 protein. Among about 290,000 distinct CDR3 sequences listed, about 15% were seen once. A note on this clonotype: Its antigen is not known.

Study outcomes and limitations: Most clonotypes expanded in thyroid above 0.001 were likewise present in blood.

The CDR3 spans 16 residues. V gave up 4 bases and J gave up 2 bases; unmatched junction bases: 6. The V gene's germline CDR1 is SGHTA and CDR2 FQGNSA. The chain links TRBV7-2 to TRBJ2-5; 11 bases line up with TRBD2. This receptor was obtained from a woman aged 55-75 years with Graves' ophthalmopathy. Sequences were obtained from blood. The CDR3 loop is CASSSLAGGHQETQYF. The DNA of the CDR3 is TGTGCCAGCAGCTCCCTAGCGGGGGGTCATCAAGAGACCCAGTACTTC.